This is a list of T cell receptor beta chains from one sample in a study of CD4 T cells in relation to SARS-CoV-2 and coronaviruses. These receptors lack a known antigen. Method: immunoSEQ multiplex PCR; TCRdb's copy keeps in-frame clones and lacks some. The table includes about 30,000 clones, about 76% detected once. The sequenced material came from memory CD4+ T cells from PBMCs, cultured in vitro. Every receptor here comes from an adult with COVID-19. Both conserved end residues are part of each CDR3. Each record gives: D gene, V gene, J gene, clone size, CDR3 protein, CDR3 DNA. The D gene is left open where the match is weak. Only part of the rows carry a size: once, few, many, or a class if the clone is expanded.

.	TRBV4-1	TRBJ2-7	.	CASSPLLGGRRGEQYF	TGCGCCAGCAGCCCACTGTTGGGTGGGAGGCGAGGCGAGCAGTACTTC
.	TRBV27	TRBJ1-5	.	CASSLRWVQTQTNQPQHF	TGTGCCAGCAGTTTAAGGTGGGTCCAGACTCAAACTAATCAGCCCCAGCATTTT
.	TRBV2	TRBJ1-5	few	CASRGRRGLQPQHF	TGTGCCAGCAGGGGACGAAGGGGGTTACAGCCCCAGCATTTT
.	TRBV29-1	TRBJ1-2	.	CSVRLAYGYTF	TGCAGCGTTCGACTAGCCTATGGCTACACCTTC
.	TRBV11-2	TRBJ2-1	once	CASSLSRSHSSYNEQFF	TGTGCCAGCAGCTTATCCCGGAGCCACAGCTCCTACAATGAGCAGTTCTTC
TRBD2	TRBV7-4	TRBJ2-1	.	CASSLAYRTSGTPDEQFF	TGTGCCAGCAGCTTAGCGTACAGGACTAGCGGGACCCCCGATGAGCAGTTCTTC
TRBD1	TRBV28	TRBJ1-5	.	CASSFARGGNQPQHF	TGTGCCAGCAGTTTCGCCAGGGGGGGCAATCAGCCCCAGCATTTT
.	TRBV6-5	TRBJ2-7	.	CASTSIVSSYEQYF	TGTGCCAGCACCAGTATAGTGAGCTCCTACGAGCAGTACTTC
.	TRBV11-2	TRBJ2-5	.	CASSLAETQYF	TGTGCCAGCAGCTTAGCGGAGACCCAGTACTTC
.	TRBV11-2	TRBJ2-7	.	CASSFPGLGSYEQYF	TGTGCCAGCAGCTTTCCAGGTCTCGGATCCTACGAGCAGTACTTC
.	TRBV3-1/TRBV3-2	TRBJ2-3	few	CASSQNGANSPNTQYF	TGTGCCAGCAGCCAAAACGGGGCAAATTCCCCCAATACGCAGTATTTT
.	TRBV18	TRBJ1-1	few	CASSPGTANTEAFF	TGTGCCAGCTCACCCGGGACGGCGAACACTGAAGCTTTCTTT
.	TRBV9	TRBJ2-3	.	CASSVEAGQPTDTQYF	TGTGCCAGCAGCGTAGAAGCGGGTCAACCCACAGATACGCAGTATTTT
.	TRBV27	TRBJ2-3	.	CASRVLSTDTQYF	TGTGCCAGCAGGGTCCTAAGCACAGATACGCAGTATTTT